This TCR beta chain was sequenced in a study of cytomegalovirus exposure and HLA in healthy donors. General study findings and limits: Other equally common chains were less clonally expanded than HLA-associated TCR beta chains, a later analysis showed.

V lost 5 bases and J lost 7, with 6 bases in between. The V gene's germline CDR1 is KGHSH and CDR2 LQKENI. CDR3 size: 12 residues. Vbeta (60) and Jbeta (13) primers were used in the PCR. Sequencing was performed with immunoSEQ multiplex PCR; in TCRdb, only in-frame clones are kept and a portion is missing. The data contain roughly 170,000 clones, approximately 82% of them seen just once; the ten biggest clones take up 2% to 2.5%. In this sample, this clone turned up a few times. Its specificity is not known. This clonotype was obtained from a woman aged 25-40 years in good health and CMV-seronegative. Sequences were obtained from PBMCs. The chain carries TRBV18 and TRBJ1-6; a possible D gene is TRBD1 (5 bases). The DNA of the CDR3 is TGTGCCAGCTCAACAGGAAATTCACCCCTCCACTTT. Translated, it gives CASSTGNSPLHF.